This T cell receptor beta chain was obtained from a study of T cell repertoires in cytomegalovirus infection. The CDR3 loop spans 15 amino acids. Looked up from germline, CDR1 is SEHNR and CDR2 is FQNEAQ (reference sequence). Deletions cut 1 base from V and 3 bases from J, with 10 bases between. On this clonotype: Its antigen is not identified.

TCRdb re-derived calls from the reads in MiXCR, one entry per CDR3 protein. The data show approximately 990,000 distinct CDR3 sequences, with roughly 31% seen just once and more than 12% held by the top ten. The V gene is TRBV7-9, the J gene TRBJ1-5; D is undetermined. The clonotype comes from a human donor in good health (CMV status not recorded). Some clones in this sample may be carry-over from other donors' samples. The sample here was cultured CD8+ T cells from PBMCs, taken from culture after CMV antigen stimulation. This CDR3 is CASSLVGQVNQPQHF. DNA for the CDR3: TGTGCCAGCAGCTTAGTCGGGCAGGTCAATCAGCCCCAGCATTTT.